This TCR beta chain was retrieved from a study of regulatory T cells in long-lasting Graves disease. Noted time point: newly diagnosed GD, antithyroid drugs for less than 3 months. PBMCs provided the RNA from which the TCR library was made. TCR beta libraries were built with iRepertoire HTBI primers and Arm-PCR of CDR3 regions. TCRdb re-called the multiplex PCR reads with MiXCR, one entry per CDR3 protein. The sample lists approximately 400,000 distinct CDR3 sequences, over 9.5% seen once, with 15% to 20% in the top ten. This sample was shared with a second study, whose subject was T cells in Graves' hyperthyroidism and ophthalmopathy.

This TCR came from a woman aged 18-29 years with Graves disease. Material: peripheral blood mononuclear cells (PBMCs), obtained at new diagnosis, from a patient treated with antithyroid drugs.

The CDR3 reads CASSLGLAGLPSSYNEQFF. The CDR3 nucleotides read TGTGCCAGCAGCTTGGGACTAGCGGGCCTACCGAGCTCCTACAATGAGCAGTTCTTC. This chain connects TRBV7-2 to TRBJ2-1; 12 bases are shared with TRBD2. There are 19 residues in the CDR3. Germline lookup yields CDR1 SGHTA and CDR2 FQGNSA. Losses at the gene ends were 3 bases for V and 0 bases for J; bases not matched to a gene: 9. Combining the CDR3 with reference TRBV7-2 and TRBJ2-1 gives the whole variable domain GAGVSQSPSNKVTEKGKDVELRCDPISGHTALYWYRQSLGQGLEFLIYFQGNSAPDKSGLPSDRFSAERTGGSVSTLTIQRTQQEDSAVYLCASSLGLAGLPSSYNEQFFGPGTRLTVL.